These 18 T cell receptor beta chains were sequenced from one sample in a study of tumor-infiltrating lymphocytes in primary liver carcinoma. Total RNA (roughly 540 ng) served as template for TCR beta cDNA synthesis primed by a constant-region primer. Investigators got TCR beta libraries out of three nested multiplex PCR rounds, done with slightly modified ARM-PCR. Investigators reported that the first two PCR rounds, at 9 to 11 cycles each, used TRBV1-TRBV30 forward primers with a C-beta reverse primer. One entry per CDR3 protein, called by TCRdb with MiXCR from the multiplex PCR reads. The sample includes about 110,000 distinct CDR3 sequences, roughly four fifths of them seen just once. Starting material for RNA and DNA co-extraction consisted of roughly 19-30 mg of unsorted bulk tissue. Sequencing was done on a sample of liver tumor tissue from sampling region 3. As for subset: tumor region T3, left-lateral pole. These receptors all come from a man in his forties with primary liver carcinoma and hepatitis B virus infection.

This rearrangement joins TRBV6-2 or TRBV6-3 to TRBJ2-1; 10 nucleotides line up with TRBD2. J gave up 3 bases and V 8 bases, and 10 bases lay outside the gene matches. CDR1 is MNHEY and CDR2 is SVGEGT in the germline V gene. The CDR3 extends over 16 amino acids. The CDR3 region is CASAGTSAEYYNEQFF. Here the CDR3 DNA reads TGTGCCAGCGCTGGGACTAGCGCCGAGTACTACAATGAGCAGTTCTTC.

Points on this clonotype: Given the absence of the conserved phenylalanine or tryptophan at the CDR3 end, a read error is likely. In DNA, the CDR3 is TGTGCTAGCTGTCTATCGGGCGGAAACACCATATATTGT. Translation gives CASCLSGGNTIYC. The chain carries TRBV12-3 or TRBV12-4 and TRBJ1-3; no firm D call. The length of the CDR3 is 13 residues.

Of note for this clonotype: No conserved phenylalanine or tryptophan ends this CDR3, so it is likely a read error. The chain employs TRBV4-2 and TRBJ2-6, with TRBD1 as a possible D gene (5 bases). CDR3 length equals 16 residues. Germline CDR1 and CDR2: LGHNA and YNFKEQ. The CDR3 reads CASSQEASSGANILTH. The DNA of the CDR3 is TGTGCCAGCAGCCAAGAAGCAAGCTCTGGGGCCAACATCCTGACTCAC.

Details on this clonotype: The missing conserved phenylalanine or tryptophan at the end of this CDR3 makes a read error likely. The gene calls are TRBV10-3 and TRBJ1-5; maybe TRBD1 (5 bases). The CDR3 consists of 13 residues. Trimming cost V 5 bases and J 7 bases, with 12 bases left between them. Germline assignment: CDR1 ENHRY and CDR2 SYGVKD. The CDR3 nucleotides are TGTGCCATCAGTATAGACAGAGTGCAGCCCCAGCATTCT. This sequence encodes CAISIDRVQPQHS.

Concerning this clonotype: Compared with germline, one end of the junction differs, possibly owing to a read error. This chain uses TRBV6-6 with TRBJ1-6, with D perhaps matching TRBD1 (5 bases). The CDR3 totals 13 residues. Germline V lookup: CDR1 MNHNY, CDR2 SVGAGI (reference sequence). The CDR3 spells CANSTTEVSPHHF. The CDR3 DNA is TGTGCCAACAGTACGACAGAGGTTTCGCCCCACCACTTT.

The count of this clonotype is one. V and J are TRBV4-3 and TRBJ2-7, with unresolved D. The CDR3 spans 13 residues. CDR1 and CDR2 from the germline V gene are LGHNA and YSLEER. V lost 4 bases and J lost 7, with 14 bases in between. In DNA form, the CDR3 reads TGCGCCAGCAGCCCACGCCTTCGCGAGGAGCAGTACTTC. It encodes CASSPRLREEQYF.

This clonotype was recorded only once. The conserved final phenylalanine or tryptophan is absent from the CDR3, which likely points to a read error. V and J are TRBV7-9 and TRBJ2-1; weak D call: TRBD1 (5 bases). The CDR3 is made up of 15 amino acids. The V end was cut by 6 bases, the J end by 6 bases, with 18 bases between. Germline CDR1 is SEHNR and CDR2 is FQNEAQ (reference sequence). CDR3 in amino acids: CASSDSFSETNEQFL. The CDR3 bases are TGTGCCAGCAGTGACAGTTTTTCCGAAACCAATGAGCAGTTCCTC.

As regards this clonotype: A much larger clone lies one base from this, so it may be a read error. This chain uses TRBV30 with TRBJ1-1; TRBD1 might be the D (5 bases). Germline-derived CDR1 and CDR2 are GTSNPN and SVGIG (reference sequence). CDR3 length equals 14 residues. Deletions cut 3 bases from V and 1 base from J, with 12 bases between. CDR3 nucleotides: TGTGCCTGGAGCGTTCTTGGGGGGAACACTGAAGCTTTCTTT. This translates into CAWSVLGGNTEAFF. The entire variable domain, with the rest obtained from reference TRBV30 and TRBJ1-1, is as follows: SQTIHQWPATLVQPVGSPLSLECTVEGTSNPNLYWYRQAAGRGLQLLFYSVGIGQISSEVPQNLSASRPQDRQFILSSKKLLLSDSGFYLCAWSVLGGNTEAFFGQGTRLTVV.

Concerning this clonotype: The junction and the germline gene differ at one end; a read error may be behind it. V usage is TRBV6-2 or TRBV6-3 and J usage is TRBJ2-5, with D perhaps matching TRBD1 (6 bases). The germline V gene encodes CDR1 MNHEY and CDR2 SVGEGT. The CDR3 sequence is 15 residues long. The CDR3 DNA follows: TGTGCAAGCAGTTACACGGAGAGGGGGATGGAGACCCAGTACTTC. Translation: CASSYTERGMETQYF.

The V gene is TRBV6-5, the J gene TRBJ2-7; the D gene is possibly TRBD1 (5 bases). This CDR3 comprises 17 residues. Looked up from germline, CDR1 is MNHEY and CDR2 is SVGAGI. V was trimmed by 5 bases and J by 4 bases, leaving 24 bases between them. The CDR3 spells CASSGTTVATRRYEQYF. DNA of the CDR3: TGTGCCAGCAGTGGTACGACAGTGGCGACTCGACGTTACGAGCAGTACTTC.

Comments on this clonotype: One end of the junction is discordant with germline, which a read error may explain. The chain joins TRBV7-8 to TRBJ1-6; D not certain. Germline CDR1 SGHVS, CDR2 FQNEAQ. There are 14 residues in the CDR3. The CDR3 coding sequence is TGTGCCAGCAGCTTAGCCGCAGAAGGGTCGCCCCTCTACTTT. Translation gives CASSLAAEGSPLYF. Looking up the rest from reference TRBV7-8 and TRBJ1-6 gives the full variable domain: GAGVSQSPRYKVAKRGQDVALRCDPISGHVSLFWYQQALGQGPEFLTYFQNEAQLDKSGLPSDRFFAERPEGSVSTLKIQRTQQEDSAVYLCASSLAAEGSPLYFGNGTRLTVT.

V is TRBV5-1 and J is TRBJ2-2; perhaps TRBD2 as D (6 bases). CDR3 size: 15 residues. Trimming stripped 0 bases from V and 4 bases from J, with 10 bases between. Germline loops: CDR1 SGHRS, CDR2 YFSETQ. In nucleotides, the CDR3 is TGCGCCAGCAGCTTGGCCGCGGGGAGCACCGGGGAGCTGTTTTTT. Translated, it gives CASSLAAGSTGELFF.

A remark on this clonotype: One end of the junction fails to match germline, which may point to a read error. J is TRBJ2-3 and V is TRBV10-3; 11 nucleotides align to TRBD1. Germline V gene sequence: CDR1 ENHRY, CDR2 SYGVKD. This CDR3 has 15 amino acids. The CDR3 DNA reads as TGTGCCATCAGTGGGACAGGGGGCCTAACAGTTACGCAGTATTTT. As protein: CAISGTGGLTVTQYF.

Only a few counts were recorded for this clonotype. The gene calls are TRBV11-1 and TRBJ2-4; 8 bases match TRBD2. Unmatched junction bases numbered 10, after V lost 4 bases and J lost 2 bases. This CDR3 region has 17 residues. Per germline, CDR1 SGHAT and CDR2 FQDESV (reference sequence). The CDR3 region is CASSSSGTSGTKNIQYF. The DNA for the CDR3 is TGTGCCAGCAGCTCTTCTGGGACTAGTGGGACCAAAAACATTCAGTACTTC.

Note on this clonotype: Germline is not matched at one junction end, which may reflect a read error. The CDR3 DNA follows: TGCTCCAGCAGGAGGGAGGAATCAGGACAGCTTAATAGCCTGCAGTTCTTC. Encoded protein: CSSRREESGQLNSLQFF. The chain combines TRBV4-1 with TRBJ2-1; either TRBD1 or TRBD2 may fit D (6 bases each). The CDR3 length is 17 residues. Per germline, CDR1 MGHRA and CDR2 YSYEKL.

In this sample, this clonotype turned up once. The rearrangement links TRBV29-1 to TRBJ2-5; 8 nucleotides agree with TRBD1. V shed 5 bases and J 14 bases; nucleotides not matched to a gene: 16. Per germline, CDR1 SQVTM and CDR2 ANQGSEA. CDR3 size: 13 residues. The CDR3 bases are TGCAGCGTTCATCCAGGGGGCGCGGAGACCCGATACTTC. This sequence encodes CSVHPGGAETRYF.

On this clonotype: One end of the junction fails to match germline, which may point to a read error. V gene TRBV11-1 combines with J gene TRBJ2-7, with D uncertain. Germline V gene lookup returns CDR1 SGHAT and CDR2 FQDESV (reference sequence). The CDR3 contains 13 residues. Written as DNA, the CDR3 is TGTGCCAGCAATGGGAAGCGATCCTATGAGCAGTACTTC. Its protein is CASNGKRSYEQYF. The variable domain in full, completed from reference TRBV11-1 and TRBJ2-7, reads EAEVAQSPRYKITEKSQAVAFWCDPISGHATLYWYRQILGQGPELLVQFQDESVVDDSQLPKDRFSAERLKGVDSTLKIQPAELGDSAMYLCASNGKRSYEQYFGPGTRLTVT.

Comments on this clonotype: The conserved closing phenylalanine or tryptophan is absent in this CDR3, likely reflecting a read error. The chain uses TRBV29-1 and TRBJ2-2; the D gene is possibly TRBD2 (6 bases). The CDR3 extends over 13 amino acids. Germline V lookup: CDR1 SQVTM, CDR2 ANQGSEA. CDR3 residues: CSVFREDTGELFL. The DNA of the CDR3 is TGCAGCGTTTTCAGGGAGGACACCGGAGAGCTGTTTCTT.